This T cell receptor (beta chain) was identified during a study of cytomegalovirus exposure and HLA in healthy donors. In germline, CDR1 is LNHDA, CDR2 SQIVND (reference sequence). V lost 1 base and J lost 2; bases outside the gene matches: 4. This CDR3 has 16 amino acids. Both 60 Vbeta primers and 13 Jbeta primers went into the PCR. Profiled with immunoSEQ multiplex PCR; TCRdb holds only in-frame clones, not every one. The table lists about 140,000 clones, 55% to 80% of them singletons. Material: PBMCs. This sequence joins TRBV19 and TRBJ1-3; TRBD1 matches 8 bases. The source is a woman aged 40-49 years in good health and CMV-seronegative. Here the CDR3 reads CASSIGDRLAGNTIYF. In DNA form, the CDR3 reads TGTGCCAGTAGTATAGGGGACAGGCTGGCTGGAAACACCATATATTTT.